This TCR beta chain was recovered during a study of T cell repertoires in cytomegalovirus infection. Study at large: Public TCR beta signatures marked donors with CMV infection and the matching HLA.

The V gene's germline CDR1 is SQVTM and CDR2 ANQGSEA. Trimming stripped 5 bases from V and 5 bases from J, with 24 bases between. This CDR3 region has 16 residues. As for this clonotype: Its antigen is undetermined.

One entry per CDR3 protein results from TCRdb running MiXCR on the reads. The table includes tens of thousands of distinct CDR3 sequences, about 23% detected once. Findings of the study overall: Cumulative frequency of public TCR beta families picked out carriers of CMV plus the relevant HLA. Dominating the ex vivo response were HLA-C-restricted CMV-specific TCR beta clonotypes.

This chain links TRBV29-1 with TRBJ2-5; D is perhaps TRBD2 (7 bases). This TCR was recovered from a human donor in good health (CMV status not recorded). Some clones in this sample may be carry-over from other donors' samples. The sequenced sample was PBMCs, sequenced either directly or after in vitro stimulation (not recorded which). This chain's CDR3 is CSVTALRGRASETQYF. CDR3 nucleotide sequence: TGCAGCGTTACCGCCCTTAGGGGGAGGGCCTCGGAGACCCAGTACTTC. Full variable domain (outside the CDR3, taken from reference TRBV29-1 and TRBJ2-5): SAVISQKPSRDICQRGTSLTIQCQVDSQVTMMFWYRQQPGQSLTLIATANQGSEATYESGFVIDKFPISRPNLTFSTLTVSNMSPEDSSIYLCSVTALRGRASETQYFGPGTRLLVL.